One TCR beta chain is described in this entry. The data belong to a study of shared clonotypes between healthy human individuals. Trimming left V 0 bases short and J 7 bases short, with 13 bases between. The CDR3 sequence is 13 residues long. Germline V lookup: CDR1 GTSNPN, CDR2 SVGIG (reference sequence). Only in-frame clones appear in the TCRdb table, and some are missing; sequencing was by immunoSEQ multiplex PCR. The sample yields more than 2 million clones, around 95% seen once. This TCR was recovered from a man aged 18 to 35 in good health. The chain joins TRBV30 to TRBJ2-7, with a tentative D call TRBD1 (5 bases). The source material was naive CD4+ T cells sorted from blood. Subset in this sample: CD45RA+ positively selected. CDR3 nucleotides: TGTGCCTGGAGTGTATCCAGGGTGGGGGAGCAGTACTTC. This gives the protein CAWSVSRVGEQYF.